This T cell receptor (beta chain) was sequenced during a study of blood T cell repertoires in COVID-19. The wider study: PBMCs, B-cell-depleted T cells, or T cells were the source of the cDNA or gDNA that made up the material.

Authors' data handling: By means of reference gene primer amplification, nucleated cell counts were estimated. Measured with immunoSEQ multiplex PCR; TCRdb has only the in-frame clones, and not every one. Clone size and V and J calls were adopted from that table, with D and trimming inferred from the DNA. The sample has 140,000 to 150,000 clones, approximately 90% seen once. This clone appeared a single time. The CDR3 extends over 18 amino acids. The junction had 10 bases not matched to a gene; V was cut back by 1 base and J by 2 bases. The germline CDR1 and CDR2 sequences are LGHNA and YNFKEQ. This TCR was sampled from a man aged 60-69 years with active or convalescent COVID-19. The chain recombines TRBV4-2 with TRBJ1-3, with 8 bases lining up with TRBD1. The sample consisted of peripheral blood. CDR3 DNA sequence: TGTGCCAGCAGCCAAGCGGGAACGACAGGGGTAACTGGAAACACCATATATTTT. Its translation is CASSQAGTTGVTGNTIYF.